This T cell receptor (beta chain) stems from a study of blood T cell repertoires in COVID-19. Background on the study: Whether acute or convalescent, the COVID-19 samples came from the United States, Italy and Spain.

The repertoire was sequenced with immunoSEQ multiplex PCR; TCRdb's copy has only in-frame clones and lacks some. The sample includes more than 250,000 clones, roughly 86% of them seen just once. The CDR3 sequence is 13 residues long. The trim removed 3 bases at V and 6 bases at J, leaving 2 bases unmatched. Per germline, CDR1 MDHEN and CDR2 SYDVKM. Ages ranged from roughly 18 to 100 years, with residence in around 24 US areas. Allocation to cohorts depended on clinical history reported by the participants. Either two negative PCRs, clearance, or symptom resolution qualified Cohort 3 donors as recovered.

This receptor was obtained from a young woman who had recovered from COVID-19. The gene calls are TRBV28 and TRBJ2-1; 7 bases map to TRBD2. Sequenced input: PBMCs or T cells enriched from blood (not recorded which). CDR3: CASSLRGTNEQFF. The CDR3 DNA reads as TGTGCCAGCAGTTTGCGGGGGACCAATGAGCAGTTCTTC.